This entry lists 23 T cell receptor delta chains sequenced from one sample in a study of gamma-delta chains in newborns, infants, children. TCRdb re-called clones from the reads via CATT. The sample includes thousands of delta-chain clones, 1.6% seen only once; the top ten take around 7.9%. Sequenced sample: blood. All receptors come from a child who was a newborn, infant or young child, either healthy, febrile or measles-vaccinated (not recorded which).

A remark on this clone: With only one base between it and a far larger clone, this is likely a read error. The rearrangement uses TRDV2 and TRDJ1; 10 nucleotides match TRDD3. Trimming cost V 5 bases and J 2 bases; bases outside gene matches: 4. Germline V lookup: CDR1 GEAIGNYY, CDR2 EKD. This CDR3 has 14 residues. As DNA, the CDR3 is TGTGCCTGTGGCATACTGGGGGATACCGATAAACTCATCTTT. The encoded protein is CACGILGDTDKLIF.

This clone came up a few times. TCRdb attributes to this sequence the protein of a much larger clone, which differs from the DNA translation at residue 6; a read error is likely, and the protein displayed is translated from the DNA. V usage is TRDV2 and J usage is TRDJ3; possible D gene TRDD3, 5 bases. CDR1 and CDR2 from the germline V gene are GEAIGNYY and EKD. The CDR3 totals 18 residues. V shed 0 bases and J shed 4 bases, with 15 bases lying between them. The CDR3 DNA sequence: TGTGCCTGTGACACCCACCGGGATGCGAATTGGGACACCCGACAGATGTTTTTC. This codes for CACDTHRDANWDTRQMFF.

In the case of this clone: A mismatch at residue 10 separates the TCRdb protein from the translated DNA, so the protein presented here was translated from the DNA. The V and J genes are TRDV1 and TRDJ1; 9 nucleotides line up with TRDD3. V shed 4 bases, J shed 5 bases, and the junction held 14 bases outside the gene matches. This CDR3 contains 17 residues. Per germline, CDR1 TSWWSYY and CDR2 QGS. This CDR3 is CALGGLWGIQGEDKLIF. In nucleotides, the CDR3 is TGTGCTCTTGGGGGACTCTGGGGGATTCAGGGGGAGGATAAACTCATCTTT.

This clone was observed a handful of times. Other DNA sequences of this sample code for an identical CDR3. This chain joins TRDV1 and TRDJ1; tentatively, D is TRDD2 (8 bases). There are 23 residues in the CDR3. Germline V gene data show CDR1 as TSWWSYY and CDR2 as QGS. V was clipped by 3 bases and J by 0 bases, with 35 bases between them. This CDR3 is CALGESEAFLLNGDSQYTDKLIF. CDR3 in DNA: TGTGCTCTTGGGGAGAGTGAGGCCTTCCTATTAAACGGGGATAGTCAGTACACCGATAAACTCATCTTT.

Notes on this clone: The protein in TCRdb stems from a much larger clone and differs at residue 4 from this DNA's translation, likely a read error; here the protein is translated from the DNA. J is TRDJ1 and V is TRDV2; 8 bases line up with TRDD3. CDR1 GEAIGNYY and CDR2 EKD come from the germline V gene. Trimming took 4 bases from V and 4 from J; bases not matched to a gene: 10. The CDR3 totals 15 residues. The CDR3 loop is CACETGGGLGDKLIF. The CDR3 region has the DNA TGTGCCTGTGAAACCGGTGGGGGATTGGGCGATAAACTCATCTTT.

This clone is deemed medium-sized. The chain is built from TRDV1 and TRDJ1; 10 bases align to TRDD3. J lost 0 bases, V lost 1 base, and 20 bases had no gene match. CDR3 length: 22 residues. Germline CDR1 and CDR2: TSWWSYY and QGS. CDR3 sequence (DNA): TGTGCTCTTGGGGAACACTTCCAGCCGGTACTGGGGGATCCCCCGTACACCGATAAACTCATCTTT. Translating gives CALGEHFQPVLGDPPYTDKLIF.

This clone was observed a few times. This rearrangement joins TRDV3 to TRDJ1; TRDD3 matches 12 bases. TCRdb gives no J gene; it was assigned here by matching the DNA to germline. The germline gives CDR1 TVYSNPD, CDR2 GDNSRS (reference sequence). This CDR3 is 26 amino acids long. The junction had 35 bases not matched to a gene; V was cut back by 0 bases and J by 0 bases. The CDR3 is CAFSNPRHVVRLGDTAVLRYTDKLIF. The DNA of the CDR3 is TGTGCCTTTAGTAACCCCCGACATGTAGTAAGGCTGGGGGATACGGCGGTACTCCGGTACACCGATAAACTCATCTTT.

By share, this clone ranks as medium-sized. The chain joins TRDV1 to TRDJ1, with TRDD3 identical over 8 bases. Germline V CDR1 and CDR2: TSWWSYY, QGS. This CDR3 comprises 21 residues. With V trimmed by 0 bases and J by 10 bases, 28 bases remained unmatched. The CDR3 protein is CALGELRVPGGTYPISSVLIF. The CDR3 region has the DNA TGTGCTCTTGGGGAACTTCGCGTGCCTGGGGGAACCTATCCGATAAGTTCTGTACTCATCTTT.

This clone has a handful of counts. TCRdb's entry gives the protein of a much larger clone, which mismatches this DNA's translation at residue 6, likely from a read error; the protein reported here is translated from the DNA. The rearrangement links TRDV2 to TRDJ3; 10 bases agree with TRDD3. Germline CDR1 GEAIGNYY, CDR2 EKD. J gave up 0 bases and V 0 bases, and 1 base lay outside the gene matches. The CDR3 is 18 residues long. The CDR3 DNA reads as TGTGCCTGTGACACCCGGGGGATACGCTCCTGGGACACCCGACAGATGTTTTTC. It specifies CACDTRGIRSWDTRQMFF.

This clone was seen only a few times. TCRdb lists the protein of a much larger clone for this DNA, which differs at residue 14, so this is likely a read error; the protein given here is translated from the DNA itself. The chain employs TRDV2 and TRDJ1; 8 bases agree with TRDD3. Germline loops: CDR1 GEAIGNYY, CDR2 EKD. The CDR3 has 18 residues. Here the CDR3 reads CACDSLGTGGLYTYKLIF. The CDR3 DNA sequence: TGTGCCTGTGACTCCCTCGGTACTGGGGGGCTTTACACCTATAAACTCATCTTT.

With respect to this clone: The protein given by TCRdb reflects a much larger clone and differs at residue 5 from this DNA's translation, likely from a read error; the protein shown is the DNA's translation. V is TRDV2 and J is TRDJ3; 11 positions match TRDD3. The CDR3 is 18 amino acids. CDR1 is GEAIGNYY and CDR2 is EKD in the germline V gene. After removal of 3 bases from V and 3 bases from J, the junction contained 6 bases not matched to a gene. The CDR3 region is CACDAWGILGWDTRQMFF. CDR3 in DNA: TGTGCCTGTGACGCCTGGGGGATACTCGGCTGGGACACCCGACAGATGTTTTTC.

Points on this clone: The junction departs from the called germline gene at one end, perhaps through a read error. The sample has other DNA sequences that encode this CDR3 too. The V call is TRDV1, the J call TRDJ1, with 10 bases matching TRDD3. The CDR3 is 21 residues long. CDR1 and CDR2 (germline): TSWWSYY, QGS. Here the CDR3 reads CALGERVSRWGIVGATDKLIF. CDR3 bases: TGTGCCCTTGGGGAACGGGTCTCGCGCTGGGGGATAGTAGGGGCCACCGATAAACTCATCTTT.

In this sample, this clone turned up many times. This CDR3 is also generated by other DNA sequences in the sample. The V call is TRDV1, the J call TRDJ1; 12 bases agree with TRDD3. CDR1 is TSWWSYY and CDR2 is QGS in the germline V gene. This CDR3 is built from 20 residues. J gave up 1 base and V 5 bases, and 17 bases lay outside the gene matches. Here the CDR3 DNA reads TGTGCTCTTGGGATCGGGGGTCTAACTGGGGGATACCCCTCCACCGATAAACTCATCTTT. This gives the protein CALGIGGLTGGYPSTDKLIF.

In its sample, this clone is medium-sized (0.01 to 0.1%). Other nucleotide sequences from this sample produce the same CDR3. The CDR3 sequence is CALGELFGASADKLIF. In DNA, the CDR3 is TGTGCTCTTGGGGAACTATTCGGGGCCTCCGCCGATAAACTCATCTTT. The V call is TRDV1, the J call TRDJ1; the D is unclear. Germline V gene lookup returns CDR1 TSWWSYY and CDR2 QGS. V was shortened by 0 bases and J by 3 bases, with 14 bases between the two germline ends. The CDR3 sequence is 16 residues long.

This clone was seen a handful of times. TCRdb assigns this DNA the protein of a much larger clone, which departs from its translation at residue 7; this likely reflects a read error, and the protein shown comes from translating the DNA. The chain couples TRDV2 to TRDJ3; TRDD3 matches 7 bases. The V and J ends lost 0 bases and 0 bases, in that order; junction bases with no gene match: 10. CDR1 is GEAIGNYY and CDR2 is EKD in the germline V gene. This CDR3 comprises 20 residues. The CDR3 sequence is CACDTVRWGRRSWDTRQMFF. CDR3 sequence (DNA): TGTGCCTGTGACACCGTAAGATGGGGGAGACGCTCCTGGGACACCCGACAGATGTTTTTC.

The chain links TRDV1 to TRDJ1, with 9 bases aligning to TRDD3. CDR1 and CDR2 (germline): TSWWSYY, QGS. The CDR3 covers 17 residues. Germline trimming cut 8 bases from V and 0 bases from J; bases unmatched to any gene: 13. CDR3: CALFPWGIREYTDKLIF. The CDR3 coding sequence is TGTGCTCTTTTTCCCTGGGGGATCCGGGAGTACACCGATAAACTCATCTTT.

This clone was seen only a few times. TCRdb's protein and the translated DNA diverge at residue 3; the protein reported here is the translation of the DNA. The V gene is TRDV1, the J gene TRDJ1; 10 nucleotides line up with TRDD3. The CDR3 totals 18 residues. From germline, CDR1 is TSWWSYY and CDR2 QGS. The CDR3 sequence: CAFGELVSYGGYAGGLIF. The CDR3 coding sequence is TGTGCTTTTGGGGAACTGGTCTCCTACGGGGGATACGCGGGGGGACTCATCTTT.

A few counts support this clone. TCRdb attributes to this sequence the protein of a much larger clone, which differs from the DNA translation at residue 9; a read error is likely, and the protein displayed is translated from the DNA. The CDR3 is CACDAILGPWDTRQMFF. CDR3 in DNA: TGTGCCTGTGACGCAATTCTGGGCCCCTGGGACACCCGACAGATGTTTTTC. The chain couples TRDV2 to TRDJ3; possible D gene TRDD3, 5 bases. V lost 3 bases, J lost 2 bases, and 13 bases lay in between. The CDR3 sequence is 17 residues long. In germline, CDR1 is GEAIGNYY, CDR2 EKD.

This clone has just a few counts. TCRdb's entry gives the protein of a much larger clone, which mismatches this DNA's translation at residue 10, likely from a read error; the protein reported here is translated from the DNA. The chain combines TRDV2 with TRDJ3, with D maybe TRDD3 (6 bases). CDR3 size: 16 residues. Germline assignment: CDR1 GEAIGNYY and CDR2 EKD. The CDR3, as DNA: TGTGCCTGTGACGGGATCGCGTCCTGGGGCACCCGACAGATGTTTTTC. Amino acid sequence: CACDGIASWGTRQMFF.

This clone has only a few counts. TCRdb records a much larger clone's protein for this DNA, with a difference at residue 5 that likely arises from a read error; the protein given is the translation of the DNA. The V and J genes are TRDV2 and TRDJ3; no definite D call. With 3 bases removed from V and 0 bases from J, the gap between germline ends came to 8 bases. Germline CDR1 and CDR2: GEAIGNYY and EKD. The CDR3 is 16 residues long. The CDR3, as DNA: TGTGCCTGTGACGCCTTTAGCTCCTGGGACACCCGACAGATGTTTTTC. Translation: CACDAFSSWDTRQMFF.

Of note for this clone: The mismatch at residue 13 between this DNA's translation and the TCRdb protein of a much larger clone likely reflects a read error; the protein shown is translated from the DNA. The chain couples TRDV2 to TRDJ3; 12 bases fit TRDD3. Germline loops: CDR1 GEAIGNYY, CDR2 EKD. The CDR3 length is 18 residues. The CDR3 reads CACDSTGGYSWDNRQMFF. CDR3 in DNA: TGTGCCTGTGACAGTACTGGGGGATACTCCTGGGACAACCGACAGATGTTTTTC.

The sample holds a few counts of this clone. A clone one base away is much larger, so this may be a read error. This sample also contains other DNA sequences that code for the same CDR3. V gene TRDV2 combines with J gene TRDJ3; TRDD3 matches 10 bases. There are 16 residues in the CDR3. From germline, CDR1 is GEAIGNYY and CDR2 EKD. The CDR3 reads CACDSTGGFSSRQMFF. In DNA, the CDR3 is TGTGCCTGCGACAGTACTGGGGGATTCTCGTCCCGACAGATGTTTTTC.

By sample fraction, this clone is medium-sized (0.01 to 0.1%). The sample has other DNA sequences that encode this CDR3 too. CDR3 in amino acids: CALGGGGPFSWDTRQMFF. The DNA of the CDR3 is TGTGCTCTTGGGGGTGGGGGACCTTTTTCCTGGGACACCCGACAGATGTTTTTC. V gene TRDV1 combines with J gene TRDJ3, with TRDD3 identical over 7 bases. Germline-derived CDR1 and CDR2 are TSWWSYY and QGS. CDR3 size: 18 residues. V lost 4 bases and J lost 1; bases outside the gene matches: 7.